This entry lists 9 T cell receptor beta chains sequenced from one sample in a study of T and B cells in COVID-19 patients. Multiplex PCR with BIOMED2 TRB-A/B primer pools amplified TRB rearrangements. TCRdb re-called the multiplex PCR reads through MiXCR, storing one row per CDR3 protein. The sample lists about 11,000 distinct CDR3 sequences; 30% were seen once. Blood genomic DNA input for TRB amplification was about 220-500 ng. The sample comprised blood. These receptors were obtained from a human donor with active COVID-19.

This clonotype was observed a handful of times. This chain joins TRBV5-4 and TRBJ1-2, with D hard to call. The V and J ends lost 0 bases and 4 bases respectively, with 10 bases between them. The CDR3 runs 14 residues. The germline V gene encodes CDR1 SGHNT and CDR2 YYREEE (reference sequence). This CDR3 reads CASSLGQTSYGYTF. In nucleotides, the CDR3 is TGTGCCAGCAGCTTGGGCCAGACTTCCTATGGCTACACCTTC.

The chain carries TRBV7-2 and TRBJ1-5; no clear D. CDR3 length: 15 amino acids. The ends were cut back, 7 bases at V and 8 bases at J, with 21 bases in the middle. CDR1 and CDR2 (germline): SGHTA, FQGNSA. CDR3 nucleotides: TGTGCCAGCAAAACGAGAGACAAAGGGTTAGAGCCCCAGCATTTT. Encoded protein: CASKTRDKGLEPQHF.

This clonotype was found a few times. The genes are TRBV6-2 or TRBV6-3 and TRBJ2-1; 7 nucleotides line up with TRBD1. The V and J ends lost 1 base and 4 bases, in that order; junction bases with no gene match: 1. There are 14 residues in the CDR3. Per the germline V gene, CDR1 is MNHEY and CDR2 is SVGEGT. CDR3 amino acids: CASSYLGQYNEQFF. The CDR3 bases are TGTGCCAGCAGTTACTTGGGACAGTACAATGAGCAGTTCTTC.

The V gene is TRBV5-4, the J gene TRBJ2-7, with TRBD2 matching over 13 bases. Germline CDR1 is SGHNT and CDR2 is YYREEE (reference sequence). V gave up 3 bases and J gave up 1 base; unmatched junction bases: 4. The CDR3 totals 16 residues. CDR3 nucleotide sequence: TGTGCCAGCAGCTCTGGGACTAGCGGGGTATCCTACGAGCAGTACTTC. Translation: CASSSGTSGVSYEQYF.

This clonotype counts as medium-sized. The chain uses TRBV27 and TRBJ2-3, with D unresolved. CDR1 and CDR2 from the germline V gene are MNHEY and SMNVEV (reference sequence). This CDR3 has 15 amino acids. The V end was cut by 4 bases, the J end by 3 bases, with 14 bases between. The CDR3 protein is CASSSRRGSTDTQYF. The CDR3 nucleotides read TGTGCCAGCAGTTCCCGGAGAGGCAGTACAGATACGCAGTATTTT.

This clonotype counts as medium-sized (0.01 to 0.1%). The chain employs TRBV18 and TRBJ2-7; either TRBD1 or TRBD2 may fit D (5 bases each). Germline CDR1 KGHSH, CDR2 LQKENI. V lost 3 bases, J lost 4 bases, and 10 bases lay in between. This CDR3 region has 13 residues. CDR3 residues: CASSPPGSYEQYF. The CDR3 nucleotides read TGTGCCAGCTCACCGCCAGGGAGTTACGAGCAGTACTTC. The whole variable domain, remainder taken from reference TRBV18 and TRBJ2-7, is NAGVMQNPRHLVRRRGQEARLRCSPMKGHSHVYWYRQLPEEGLKFMVYLQKENIIDESGMPKERFSAEFPKEGPSILRIQQVVRGDSAAYFCASSPPGSYEQYFGPGTRLTVT.

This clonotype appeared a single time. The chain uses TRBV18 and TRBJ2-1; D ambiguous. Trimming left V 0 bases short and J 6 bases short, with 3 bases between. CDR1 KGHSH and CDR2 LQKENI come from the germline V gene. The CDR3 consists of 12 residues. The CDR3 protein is CASSPPLNEQFF. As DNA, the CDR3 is TGTGCCAGCTCACCACCCCTCAATGAGCAGTTCTTC.

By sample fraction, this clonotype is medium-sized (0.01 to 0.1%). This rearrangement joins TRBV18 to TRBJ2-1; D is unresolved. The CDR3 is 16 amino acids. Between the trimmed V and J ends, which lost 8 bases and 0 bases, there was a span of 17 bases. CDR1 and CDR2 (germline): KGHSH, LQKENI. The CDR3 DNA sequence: TGTGCCAGCCGGGCCTATGGAGCTGACTCCTACAATGAGCAGTTCTTC. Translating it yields CASRAYGADSYNEQFF.

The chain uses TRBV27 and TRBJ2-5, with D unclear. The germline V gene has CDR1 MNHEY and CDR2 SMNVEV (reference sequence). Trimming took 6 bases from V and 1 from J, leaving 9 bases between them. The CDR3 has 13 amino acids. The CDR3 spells CASRVGFQETQYF. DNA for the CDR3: TGTGCCAGCAGGGTTGGGTTCCAAGAGACCCAGTACTTC.